These 2 T cell receptor beta chains share one sample of origin, sequenced in a study of blood T cells in healthy people across ages. A second PCR of roughly 7 to 11 cycles used a sample-barcoded 5' primer and a J-beta primer mix. TCRdb redid the calling of the 5' RACE reads with MiXCR, one entry per CDR3 protein. Found here are fewer than 1,000,000 distinct CDR3 sequences, about half of them singletons; the top ten hold 18%. The sequenced sample consisted of blood. These receptor sequences come from a man older than 75 in good health.

This clonotype was observed a few times. The chain is built from TRBV18 and TRBJ2-7, with D possibly TRBD1 on 5 matching bases. The V end was cut by 3 bases, the J end by 0 bases, with 12 bases between. This CDR3 is built from 15 residues. CDR1 KGHSH and CDR2 LQKENI come from the germline V gene. CDR3 bases: TGTGCCAGCTCACCTGACAGAGTAAGCTCCTACGAGCAGTACTTC. Amino acids: CASSPDRVSSYEQYF. Using reference TRBV18 and TRBJ2-7 for the parts outside the CDR3, the full variable domain is NAGVMQNPRHLVRRRGQEARLRCSPMKGHSHVYWYRQLPEEGLKFMVYLQKENIIDESGMPKERFSAEFPKEGPSILRIQQVVRGDSAAYFCASSPDRVSSYEQYFGPGTRLTVT.

With regard to this clonotype: A read error may account for a junction end that differs from germline. This chain links TRBV4-1 with TRBJ2-5; 9 nucleotides agree with TRBD2. Germline V gene sequence: CDR1 MGHRA, CDR2 YSYEKL. The CDR3 extends over 15 amino acids. In DNA form, the CDR3 reads TGTGCCAGCAGCCAAGGGCGGGGGGGAGGAGAGACCCAGTACTTC. Protein product: CASSQGRGGGETQYF.